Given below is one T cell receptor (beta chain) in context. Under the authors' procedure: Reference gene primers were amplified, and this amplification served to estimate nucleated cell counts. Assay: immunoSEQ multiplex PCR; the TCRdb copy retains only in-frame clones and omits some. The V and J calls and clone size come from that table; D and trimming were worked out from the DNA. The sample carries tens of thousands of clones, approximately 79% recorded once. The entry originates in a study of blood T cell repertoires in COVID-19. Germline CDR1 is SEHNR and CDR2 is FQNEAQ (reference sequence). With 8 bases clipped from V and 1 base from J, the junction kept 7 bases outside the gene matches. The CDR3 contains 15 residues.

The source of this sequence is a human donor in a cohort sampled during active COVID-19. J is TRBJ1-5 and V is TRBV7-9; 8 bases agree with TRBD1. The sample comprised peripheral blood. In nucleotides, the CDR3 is TGTGCCAGCGGCGGGACAGGCGGGAGCAATCAGCCCCAGCATTTT. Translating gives CASGGTGGSNQPQHF. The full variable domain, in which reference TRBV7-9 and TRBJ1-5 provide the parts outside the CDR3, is DTGVSQNPRHKITKRGQNVTFRCDPISEHNRLYWYRQTLGQGPEFLTYFQNEAQLEKSRLLSDRFSAERPKGSFSTLEIQRTEQGDSAMYLCASGGTGGSNQPQHFGDGTRLSIL.